Listed here are 14 T cell receptor beta chains from one sample, sequenced in a study of blood T cell repertoires in COVID-19. Some clones are missing from TCRdb's copy, which holds only in-frame ones; the method was immunoSEQ multiplex PCR. The data contain roughly 250,000 clones, approximately 85% of them singletons. The sequenced sample consisted of peripheral blood. The receptor set was obtained from a woman in her sixties or seventies with active or convalescent COVID-19.

The chain uses TRBV14 and TRBJ2-7; 14 nucleotides match TRBD2. The V segment lost 4 bases and the J segment 6 bases; nucleotides outside the gene matches: 11. Germline CDR1 reads SGHDN; CDR2 reads FVKESK. CDR3 length equals 17 residues. The CDR3 loop is CASSPPGTSGGEGEQYF. CDR3 DNA sequence: TGTGCCAGCAGCCCCCCCGGGACTAGCGGGGGCGAAGGCGAGCAGTACTTC. Supplemented by reference TRBV14 and TRBJ2-7, the full variable domain reads EAGVTQFPSHSVIEKGQTVTLRCDPISGHDNLYWYRRVMGKEIKFLLHFVKESKQDESGMPNNRFLAERTGGTYSTLKVQPAELEDSGVYFCASSPPGTSGGEGEQYFGPGTRLTVT.

The V and J genes are TRBV30 and TRBJ1-2; a weak D match, TRBD1 (5 bases). Trimming left V 0 bases short and J 2 bases short, with 13 bases between. Germline assignment: CDR1 GTSNPN and CDR2 SVGIG (reference sequence). The length of the CDR3 is 15 residues. CDR3 residues: CAWSVNGAGNYGYTF. For the CDR3, the DNA is TGTGCCTGGAGTGTAAATGGGGCGGGGAACTATGGCTACACCTTC. The full variable domain, completed using reference TRBV30 and TRBJ1-2, is SQTIHQWPATLVQPVGSPLSLECTVEGTSNPNLYWYRQAAGRGLQLLFYSVGIGQISSEVPQNLSASRPQDRQFILSSKKLLLSDSGFYLCAWSVNGAGNYGYTFGSGTRLTVV.

The V gene is TRBV2, the J gene TRBJ1-6; D is possibly TRBD1 (5 bases). Germline loops: CDR1 SNHLY, CDR2 FYNNEI. Trimming removed 2 bases from V and 7 bases from J, with 12 bases in between. The length of the CDR3 is 15 residues. For the CDR3, the DNA is TGTGCCAGCAGTGAATTAGGGGAGGGCAATTCACCCCTCCACTTT. Protein: CASSELGEGNSPLHF.

In regard to this clone: At one end, the junction sequence differs from germline, possibly due to a read error. The chain employs TRBV15 and TRBJ1-2; weak D call: TRBD1 (6 bases). Germline assignment: CDR1 LNHNV and CDR2 YYDKDF (reference sequence). CDR3 size: 15 residues. CDR3 coding DNA: TGTGCCACCAGTAGAGACACATCAGGGGCAACAGGCTACACCTTC. Translated, it gives CATSRDTSGATGYTF.

The V call is TRBV11-2, the J call TRBJ2-3; 7 bases line up with TRBD1. After removal of 2 bases from V and 1 base from J, the junction contained 3 bases not matched to a gene. The germline V gene has CDR1 SGHAT and CDR2 FQNNGV. This CDR3 has 15 amino acids. This chain's CDR3 is CASSLWTGRTDTQYF. The CDR3 bases are TGTGCCAGCAGCTTATGGACAGGACGCACAGATACGCAGTATTTT.

The rearrangement uses TRBV20-1 and TRBJ2-3, with a weak D call TRBD1 (5 bases). Trimming shortened V by 5 bases and J by 6 bases, and 9 bases separated the two germline ends. This CDR3 has 11 residues. The germline gives CDR1 DFQATT, CDR2 SNEGSKA (reference sequence). This CDR3 reads CSAPKGDTQYF. The CDR3 DNA is TGCAGTGCTCCGAAGGGGGATACGCAGTATTTT.

CDR3 protein: CASSLTGDQPQHF. CDR3 in DNA: TGTGCCAGCAGCTTAACAGGGGATCAGCCCCAGCATTTT. The genes are TRBV11-1 and TRBJ1-5; 7 nucleotides line up with TRBD1. V lost 2 bases, J lost 5 bases, and 0 bases stayed unmatched. There are 13 residues in the CDR3. From germline, CDR1 is SGHAT and CDR2 FQDESV (reference sequence).

The J gene is TRBJ2-1, the V gene TRBV7-8; 9 nucleotides agree with TRBD2. Germline loops: CDR1 SGHVS, CDR2 FQNEAQ. V lost 2 bases to trimming and J lost 4 bases; unmatched junction nucleotides: 3. The CDR3 has 15 residues. CDR3 bases: TGTGCCAGCAGCTTACTAGCGGGGCGATACAATGAGCAGTTCTTC. It is translated as CASSLLAGRYNEQFF.

The CDR3 sequence: CASSFSGGYRTEAFF. The CDR3 DNA follows: TGCGCCAGCAGCTTCTCGGGGGGGTATCGGACTGAAGCTTTCTTT. The chain employs TRBV5-1 and TRBJ1-1, with a weak D call TRBD1 (5 bases). The V and J ends lost 2 bases and 5 bases respectively, with 16 bases between them. The CDR3 contains 15 residues. The germline V gene encodes CDR1 SGHRS and CDR2 YFSETQ. The variable domain in full, completed from reference TRBV5-1 and TRBJ1-1, reads KAGVTQTPRYLIKTRGQQVTLSCSPISGHRSVSWYQQTPGQGLQFLFEYFSETQRNKGNFPGRFSGRQFSNSRSEMNVSTLELGDSALYLCASSFSGGYRTEAFFGQGTRLTVV.

This clone was observed a handful of times. The V call is TRBV18, the J call TRBJ1-1; TRBD1 matches at 8 bases. The CDR3 totals 17 residues. The germline CDR1 and CDR2 sequences are KGHSH and LQKENI. V shed 2 bases, J shed 1 base, and the junction held 9 bases outside the gene matches. The CDR3: CASSPEITGGRNTEAFF. The CDR3, as DNA: TGTGCCAGCTCACCAGAAATCACAGGGGGAAGGAACACTGAAGCTTTCTTT.

This rearrangement joins TRBV4-1 to TRBJ2-5; 9 bases match TRBD2. With V trimmed by 4 bases and J by 1 base, 16 bases remained unmatched. The germline V gene has CDR1 MGHRA and CDR2 YSYEKL. The CDR3 has 19 amino acids. The chain's CDR3 is CASSRGPPFGRGGQETQYF. For the CDR3, the DNA is TGCGCCAGCAGCCGAGGGCCCCCTTTCGGGCGGGGGGGCCAAGAGACCCAGTACTTC.

This chain joins TRBV19 and TRBJ2-7; tentative D call: TRBD1 (5 bases). Germline V gives CDR1 LNHDA, CDR2 SQIVND (reference sequence). The CDR3 has 15 residues. V was trimmed by 4 bases and J by 3 bases, leaving 16 bases between them. The CDR3 bases are TGTGCCAGTAGTACCGGGCAGGGTTTCTTCTACGAGCAGTACTTC. Encoded protein: CASSTGQGFFYEQYF.

The J gene is TRBJ1-1, the V gene TRBV4-1; a weak D match, TRBD1 (5 bases). Trimming left V 4 bases short and J 1 base short, with 16 bases between. This CDR3 region has 16 residues. In germline, CDR1 is MGHRA, CDR2 YSYEKL. In nucleotides, the CDR3 is TGCGCCAGCAGCCTACTTCCCGAGCAGGGGAACACTGAAGCTTTCTTT. This encodes CASSLLPEQGNTEAFF.

With regard to this clone: The junction shows a germline mismatch at one end, possibly a read error. The V call is TRBV7-2, the J call TRBJ1-6; the D gene is possibly TRBD1 (6 bases). Germline V lookup: CDR1 SGHTA, CDR2 FQGNSA. This CDR3 comprises 15 residues. The DNA of the CDR3 is TGTGCCAGCAGTTTAGACAGGTCCGAAGGCTCACCCCTCCACTTT. This sequence encodes CASSLDRSEGSPLHF.